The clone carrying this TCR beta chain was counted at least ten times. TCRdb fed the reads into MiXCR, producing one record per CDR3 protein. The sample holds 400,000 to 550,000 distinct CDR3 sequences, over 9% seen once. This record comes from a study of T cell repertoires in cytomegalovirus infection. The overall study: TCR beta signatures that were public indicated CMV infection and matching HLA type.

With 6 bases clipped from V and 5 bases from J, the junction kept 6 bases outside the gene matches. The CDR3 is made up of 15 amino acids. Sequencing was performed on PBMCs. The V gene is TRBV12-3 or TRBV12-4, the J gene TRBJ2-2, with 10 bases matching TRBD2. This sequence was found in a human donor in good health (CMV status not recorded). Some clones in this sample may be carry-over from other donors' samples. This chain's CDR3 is CASRLAGVLTGELFF. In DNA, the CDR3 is TGTGCCAGCAGGCTAGCGGGGGTGTTAACCGGGGAGCTGTTTTTT.